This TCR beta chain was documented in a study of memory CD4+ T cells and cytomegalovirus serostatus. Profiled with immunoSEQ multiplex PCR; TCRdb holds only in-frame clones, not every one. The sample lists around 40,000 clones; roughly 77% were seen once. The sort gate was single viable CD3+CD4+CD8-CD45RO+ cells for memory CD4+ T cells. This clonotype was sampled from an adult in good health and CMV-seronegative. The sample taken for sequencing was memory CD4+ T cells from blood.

CDR3 DNA: TGTGCCAGCAGCTTCGTCTTTCAGGGAACTGAAGCTTTCTTT. Its protein is CASSFVFQGTEAFF. V usage is TRBV5-5 and J usage is TRBJ1-1; TRBD1 might be the D (5 bases). The CDR3 sequence is 14 residues long. V lost 2 bases and J 5 bases, leaving 13 bases between the germline ends. Germline V lookup: CDR1 SGHKS, CDR2 YYEKEE (reference sequence).